These T cell receptor beta chains were read from a single sample in a study of beta chain features in type 1 diabetes. This table comes from immunoSEQ multiplex PCR, and its TCRdb copy is limited to in-frame clones, with some not included. The sample consists of roughly 450,000 clones, around 14% of them appearing once. Sequenced sample: naive CD4+ T cells from blood. The receptor source for this set is a man between 25 and 39 years old in good health. The CDR3 runs from the conserved cysteine through the conserved F or W. A D gene is named only where the DNA matches it firmly. Size is stated for part of the rows, as once, few or many counts, or as a class when the clone is expanded.

d_call clone_size j_call v_call cdr3_nt cdr3_aa
. few TRBJ2-7 TRBV7-2 TGTGCCAGCAGCCTAGGGGGGGCCCGCGCCTACGAGCAGTACTTC CASSLGGARAYEQYF
. . TRBJ1-2 TRBV28 TGTGCCAGCAGTTTTGGGGACCACTATGGCTACACCTTC CASSFGDHYGYTF
. . TRBJ2-1 TRBV2 TGTGCCAGCAGCCCCAGGGGAGGAGGGAATGAGCAGTTCTTC CASSPRGGGNEQFF
. . TRBJ1-2 TRBV7-9 TGTGCCAGCAGCCCCCCTGGACGGCCCTATGGCTACACCTTC CASSPPGRPYGYTF
TRBD2 . TRBJ2-4 TRBV11-2 TGTGCCAGCAGCTTACTGACTAGCCCAAGGGTTCAGTACTTC CASSLLTSPRVQYF
TRBD1 . TRBJ2-3 TRBV10-3 TGTGCCATCAATAACGACAGGGCAGATACGCAGTATTTT CAINNDRADTQYF
. few TRBJ2-1 TRBV10-3 TGTGCCATCAGCGAAAACTCCTACAATGAGCAGTTCTTC CAISENSYNEQFF
TRBD2 few TRBJ2-3 TRBV10-3 TGTGCCACCAGGACTAGCGGGAATCGGGATACGCAGTATTTT CATRTSGNRDTQYF
TRBD2 . TRBJ2-1 TRBV11-2 TGTGCCAGCAGCCTAGCGGGGGGCGTGTACAATGAGCAGTTCTTC CASSLAGGVYNEQFF
TRBD2 few TRBJ2-1 TRBV27 TGTGCCAGCACCTTCGTCACTAGCGGGAGGGTCCATGAGCAGTTCTTC CASTFVTSGRVHEQFF
. few TRBJ2-3 TRBV7-2 TGTGCCAGCAGCCTCAGCCGCACAGATACGCAGTATTTT CASSLSRTDTQYF
. few TRBJ2-2 TRBV28 TGTGCCAGCAGAGCCGGGGAGCTGTTTTTT CASRAGELFF
TRBD1 . TRBJ2-5 TRBV19 TGTGCCAGTAGTAGCGACAGGGGGCTAGAGACCCAGTACTTC CASSSDRGLETQYF
. . TRBJ2-5 TRBV7-2 TGTGCCAGCACCCCACAAGAGACCCAGTACTTC CASTPQETQYF
TRBD2 . TRBJ2-2 TRBV7-2 TGTGCCAGCAGCCCTAGGGTTAGCGGGGTTTGGGAGCTGTTTTTT CASSPRVSGVWELFF
. few TRBJ1-1 TRBV6-6 TGTGCCAGCACACATGCGGAGGGGGGAACTGAAGCTTTCTTT CASTHAEGGTEAFF
. . TRBJ2-7 TRBV14 TGTGCCAGCAGCCAGACGGGACAATACTACGAGCAGTACTTC CASSQTGQYYEQYF
. . TRBJ2-6 TRBV2 TGTGCCAGCAGTCGATCCGGGGCCAACGTCCTGACTTTC CASSRSGANVLTF
TRBD2 few TRBJ2-7 TRBV9 TGTGCCAGCAGCGGCCGCTCTGGGAGGGAAGTGCATTTC CASSGRSGREVHF
. few TRBJ1-4 TRBV29-1 TGCAGCGTTGGATTCGGGTTAAATGAAAAACTGTTTTTT CSVGFGLNEKLFF
. . TRBJ2-3 TRBV5-1 TGCGCCAGCAGCTTGGCGGGCGTTACAGATACGCAGTATTTT CASSLAGVTDTQYF
. . TRBJ2-4 TRBV2 TGTGCCAGCGGCCCGGATCTAGCCAAAAACATTCAGTACTTC CASGPDLAKNIQYF
. few TRBJ2-5 TRBV6-5 TGTGCCAGCAGTTACGGCCAAGAGACCCAGTACTTC CASSYGQETQYF
. . TRBJ2-3 TRBV25-1 TGTGCCAGCGGGGGGGGACATACAAACACAGATACGCAGTATTTT CASGGGHTNTDTQYF
TRBD1 . TRBJ1-6 TRBV18 TGTGCCAGCTCACCCGGACAGGGGATGAACTCACCCCTCCACTTT CASSPGQGMNSPLHF
. few TRBJ2-1 TRBV4-3 TGCGCCAGCAGCCAAGATAACAGACCCAACCACAATGAGCAGTTCTTC CASSQDNRPNHNEQFF
. . TRBJ2-1 TRBV15 TGTGCCACCAGCAGAGGACCTTATCTCGGGTTATCAGGCGAGTACAATGAGCAGTTCTTC CATSRGPYLGLSGEYNEQFF
. few TRBJ2-3 TRBV30 TGTGCCTGGAGCCCATCGCTCGCAGATACGCAGTATTTT CAWSPSLADTQYF
. . TRBJ1-1 TRBV7-2 TGTGCCAGCTCCAGACAGACAATGAACACTGAAGCTTTCTTT CASSRQTMNTEAFF
. . TRBJ1-2 TRBV29-1 TGCAGCGTTGAACCCTACACCTTC CSVEPYTF
. . TRBJ1-3 TRBV18 TGTGCCAGCTCACCACGGCAGCCTTCGGGAAACACCATATATTTT CASSPRQPSGNTIYF
. . TRBJ1-1 TRBV18 TGTGCCAGCTCACCGAGGGATTCATCCACTGAAGCTTTCTTT CASSPRDSSTEAFF
TRBD2 . TRBJ2-5 TRBV13 TGTGCCAGCAGCCGACGGGGGGGCGCGGAGACCCAGTACTTC CASSRRGGAETQYF
. . TRBJ1-2 TRBV10-2 TGCGCCAGCAGTGAGGCAGCAGGCACGGGATATGGCTACACCTTC CASSEAAGTGYGYTF
. few TRBJ1-1 TRBV7-9 TGTGCCAGCAGCTTTCAAAACCCTCCGGACACTGAAGCTTTCTTT CASSFQNPPDTEAFF
. few TRBJ2-7 TRBV5-4 TGTGCCAGCAGCTTGGACAGATCCTACGAGCAGTACTTC CASSLDRSYEQYF
TRBD1 few TRBJ2-4 TRBV7-9 TGTGCCAGCAGCTTAGGGGGACAGGGAAACATTCAGTACTTC CASSLGGQGNIQYF
. . TRBJ1-2 TRBV29-1 TGCAGCGTTGGAAGCGCAGCCTATGGCTACACCTTC CSVGSAAYGYTF
. . TRBJ2-5 TRBV18 TGTGCCAGCTCACCACTCCTGGGCCGTCAAGAGACCCAGTACTTC CASSPLLGRQETQYF
. few TRBJ2-3 TRBV10-3 TGTGCCATCAGTCGGGCCCCGGGCACAGATACGCAGTATTTT CAISRAPGTDTQYF
. . TRBJ2-7 TRBV27 TGTGCCAGCAGTTTCCGCGGCGTGAACTACGAGCAGTACTTC CASSFRGVNYEQYF